These T cell receptor beta chains were read from a single sample in a study of cytomegalovirus exposure and HLA in healthy donors. The data were produced by immunoSEQ multiplex PCR, yet TCRdb's version contains in-frame clones alone and is incomplete. Of some 52,000 clones in the sample, 73% are singletons; the top ten hold 3%. Sequencing used PBMCs. The receptors here all came from a man aged 18-30 years in good health and CMV-seronegative. The CDR3 runs from the conserved cysteine through the conserved F or W. The order of the fields is CDR3 protein, CDR3 DNA, J gene, V gene, clone size, CDR3 length, D gene. D genes are given only for firm matches. Clone size is given for some rows only: seen once, a few or many times, or a class if the clone is expanded.

CDR3 protein: CASSKSTTNEKLFF
CDR3 DNA: TGCGCCAGCAGTAAATCAACAACTAATGAAAAACTGTTTTTT
J gene: TRBJ1-4
V gene: TRBV10-1
clone size: -
CDR3 length: 14
D gene: -

CDR3 protein: CATSRDRGWGGYTF
CDR3 DNA: TGTGCCACCAGCAGGGACAGGGGGTGGGGAGGCTACACCTTC
J gene: TRBJ1-2
V gene: TRBV15
clone size: -
CDR3 length: 14
D gene: TRBD1

CDR3 protein: CASRKTRSITDTQYF
CDR3 DNA: TGTGCCAGCAGGAAGACTAGATCGATCACAGATACGCAGTATTTT
J gene: TRBJ2-3
V gene: TRBV6-4
clone size: -
CDR3 length: 15
D gene: -

CDR3 protein: CATGKRGGATDTQYF
CDR3 DNA: TGTGCCACCGGTAAAAGGGGGGGAGCCACAGATACGCAGTATTTT
J gene: TRBJ2-3
V gene: TRBV7-2
clone size: -
CDR3 length: 15
D gene: -

CDR3 protein: CAWTPGPGTSGSRQYF
CDR3 DNA: TGTGCCTGGACCCCAGGCCCAGGGACTAGCGGGAGTCGGCAGTACTTC
J gene: TRBJ2-7
V gene: TRBV30
clone size: once
CDR3 length: 16
D gene: TRBD2

CDR3 protein: CASSLAASGSFNEQFF
CDR3 DNA: TGCGCCAGCAGCTTGGCCGCTAGCGGGAGCTTTAATGAGCAGTTCTTC
J gene: TRBJ2-1
V gene: TRBV5-1
clone size: -
CDR3 length: 16
D gene: TRBD2

CDR3 protein: CASSQTGGMYQETQYF
CDR3 DNA: TGTGCCAGCTCACAAACAGGGGGAATGTACCAAGAGACCCAGTACTTC
J gene: TRBJ2-5
V gene: TRBV18
clone size: -
CDR3 length: 16
D gene: TRBD1

CDR3 protein: CASKSQGPSNQPQHF
CDR3 DNA: TGTGCCAGCAAAAGTCAGGGCCCGAGCAATCAGCCCCAGCATTTT
J gene: TRBJ1-5
V gene: TRBV6-5
clone size: -
CDR3 length: 15
D gene: -

CDR3 protein: CASSNQGMAETQYF
CDR3 DNA: TGTGCCAGCAGCAACCAGGGAATGGCGGAGACCCAGTACTTC
J gene: TRBJ2-5
V gene: TRBV7-2
clone size: -
CDR3 length: 14
D gene: -

CDR3 protein: CASSQGTSGRGEETQYF
CDR3 DNA: TGCGCCAGCAGCCAAGGGACTAGCGGGAGGGGGGAAGAGACCCAGTACTTC
J gene: TRBJ2-5
V gene: TRBV4-3
clone size: -
CDR3 length: 17
D gene: TRBD2

CDR3 protein: CASRTGQFVHEQYF
CDR3 DNA: TGTGCCAGCAGAACAGGACAATTTGTCCACGAGCAGTACTTC
J gene: TRBJ2-7
V gene: TRBV28
clone size: few
CDR3 length: 14
D gene: -

CDR3 protein: CAWTKLAYNEQFF
CDR3 DNA: TGTGCCTGGACCAAACTAGCCTACAATGAGCAGTTCTTC
J gene: TRBJ2-1
V gene: TRBV30
clone size: -
CDR3 length: 13
D gene: -

CDR3 protein: CASSSGQQNTEAFF
CDR3 DNA: TGTGCCAGCAGTTCTGGACAGCAGAACACTGAAGCTTTCTTT
J gene: TRBJ1-1
V gene: TRBV27
clone size: -
CDR3 length: 14
D gene: -

CDR3 protein: CASSHSGANVLTF
CDR3 DNA: TGTGCCAGCAGCCACTCTGGGGCCAACGTCCTGACTTTC
J gene: TRBJ2-6
V gene: TRBV7-6
clone size: -
CDR3 length: 13
D gene: -

CDR3 protein: CATSSARPMSEQYF
CDR3 DNA: TGTGCCACCAGCAGCGCCCGCCCCATGAGCGAGCAGTACTTC
J gene: TRBJ2-7
V gene: TRBV15
clone size: -
CDR3 length: 14
D gene: -

CDR3 protein: CASSAGTGLETQYF
CDR3 DNA: TGTGCCAGCAGCGCCGGGACAGGGTTGGAGACCCAGTACTTC
J gene: TRBJ2-5
V gene: TRBV9
clone size: -
CDR3 length: 14
D gene: TRBD1

CDR3 protein: CASSSEAGAGDEQFF
CDR3 DNA: TGTGCCAGCAGCTCCGAAGCGGGCGCGGGCGATGAGCAGTTCTTC
J gene: TRBJ2-1
V gene: TRBV7-8
clone size: -
CDR3 length: 15
D gene: -

CDR3 protein: CAWNHNAALHF
CDR3 DNA: TGTGCCTGGAATCACAACGCAGCCCTCCACTTT
J gene: TRBJ1-6
V gene: TRBV30
clone size: few
CDR3 length: 11
D gene: -

CDR3 protein: CAWSASNEQFF
CDR3 DNA: TGTGCCTGGAGTGCCTCCAATGAGCAGTTCTTC
J gene: TRBJ2-1
V gene: TRBV30
clone size: -
CDR3 length: 11
D gene: -

CDR3 protein: CASSTRRVTEAFF
CDR3 DNA: TGTGCCAGCAGCACTAGGCGAGTCACTGAAGCTTTCTTT
J gene: TRBJ1-1
V gene: TRBV13
clone size: -
CDR3 length: 13
D gene: -

CDR3 protein: CASSLRGGGTYEQYF
CDR3 DNA: TGTGCCAGCAGCTTACGGGGAGGGGGGACCTACGAGCAGTACTTC
J gene: TRBJ2-7
V gene: TRBV7-8
clone size: -
CDR3 length: 15
D gene: -

CDR3 protein: CASSTSRTSGRGGGTDTQYF
CDR3 DNA: TGTGCCAGTAGTACCTCAAGGACTAGCGGGAGGGGCGGGGGCACAGATACGCAGTATTTT
J gene: TRBJ2-3
V gene: TRBV19
clone size: -
CDR3 length: 20
D gene: TRBD2

CDR3 protein: CASNPVGGRAETQYF
CDR3 DNA: TGTGCCAGCAACCCCGTCGGGGGGAGGGCAGAGACCCAGTACTTC
J gene: TRBJ2-5
V gene: TRBV6-5
clone size: -
CDR3 length: 15
D gene: TRBD2

CDR3 protein: CASSEGGALQETQYF
CDR3 DNA: TGTGCCAGCAGTGAAGGCGGAGCCCTGCAAGAGACCCAGTACTTC
J gene: TRBJ2-5
V gene: TRBV2
clone size: -
CDR3 length: 15
D gene: -

CDR3 protein: CASSLPSGYKETQYF
CDR3 DNA: TGTGCCAGCAGCTTACCTAGCGGGTATAAAGAGACCCAGTACTTC
J gene: TRBJ2-5
V gene: TRBV7-9
clone size: -
CDR3 length: 15
D gene: TRBD2

CDR3 protein: CASSQVAGADYEQFF
CDR3 DNA: TGTGCCAGCAGTCAAGTAGCGGGAGCGGATTATGAGCAGTTCTTC
J gene: TRBJ2-1
V gene: TRBV6-5
clone size: -
CDR3 length: 15
D gene: TRBD2

CDR3 protein: CASSPKTSGFYNEQFF
CDR3 DNA: TGTGCCAGCAGTCCCAAGACTAGCGGGTTCTACAATGAGCAGTTCTTC
J gene: TRBJ2-1
V gene: TRBV28
clone size: -
CDR3 length: 16
D gene: TRBD2

CDR3 protein: CASSQGQGSSYNEQFF
CDR3 DNA: TGTGCCAGCAGCCAGGGACAGGGGTCATCCTACAATGAGCAGTTCTTC
J gene: TRBJ2-1
V gene: TRBV14
clone size: few
CDR3 length: 16
D gene: TRBD1

CDR3 protein: CASSFEVLNTGELFF
CDR3 DNA: TGCGCCAGCAGCTTCGAGGTCCTCAACACCGGGGAGCTGTTTTTT
J gene: TRBJ2-2
V gene: TRBV5-1
clone size: -
CDR3 length: 15
D gene: -

CDR3 protein: CAISAGTSGSTNTGELFF
CDR3 DNA: TGTGCCATCAGTGCCGGGACTAGCGGGAGTACGAACACCGGGGAGCTGTTTTTT
J gene: TRBJ2-2
V gene: TRBV10-3
clone size: -
CDR3 length: 18
D gene: TRBD2

CDR3 protein: CASSLLAGWMEGEQYF
CDR3 DNA: TGTGCCAGCAGCTTACTAGCGGGCTGGATGGAGGGCGAGCAGTACTTC
J gene: TRBJ2-7
V gene: TRBV5-6
clone size: -
CDR3 length: 16
D gene: TRBD2

CDR3 protein: CASSENYGGRELFF
CDR3 DNA: TGTGCCAGCAGTGAGAACTATGGCGGGCGGGAGCTGTTTTTT
J gene: TRBJ2-2
V gene: TRBV2
clone size: once
CDR3 length: 14
D gene: -

CDR3 protein: CASSGTGTGYEQYF
CDR3 DNA: TGCGCCAGCAGCGGCACCGGGACAGGGTACGAGCAGTACTTC
J gene: TRBJ2-7
V gene: TRBV5-1
clone size: once
CDR3 length: 14
D gene: TRBD1

CDR3 protein: CASSQARLENEKLFF
CDR3 DNA: TGTGCCAGCAGCCAAGCCCGGTTGGAGAATGAAAAACTGTTTTTT
J gene: TRBJ1-4
V gene: TRBV4-2
clone size: few
CDR3 length: 15
D gene: -

CDR3 protein: CASSYSGTTTNEKLFF
CDR3 DNA: TGTGCCAGCAGTTACTCCGGGACAACAACTAATGAAAAACTGTTTTTT
J gene: TRBJ1-4
V gene: TRBV6-5
clone size: few
CDR3 length: 16
D gene: -

CDR3 protein: CSVEDGGQRSYEQYF
CDR3 DNA: TGCAGCGTTGAAGATGGTGGACAGCGCTCCTACGAGCAGTACTTC
J gene: TRBJ2-7
V gene: TRBV29-1
clone size: -
CDR3 length: 15
D gene: -

CDR3 protein: CSEGRGTEAFF
CDR3 DNA: TGCAGTGAGGGCAGGGGCACTGAAGCTTTCTTT
J gene: TRBJ1-1
V gene: TRBV20-1
clone size: -
CDR3 length: 11
D gene: -

CDR3 protein: CASKGALNTEAFF
CDR3 DNA: TGCGCCAGCAAAGGAGCTTTGAACACTGAAGCTTTCTTT
J gene: TRBJ1-1
V gene: TRBV5-1
clone size: -
CDR3 length: 13
D gene: -

CDR3 protein: CASSGRDRIYSGANVLTF
CDR3 DNA: TGTGCCAGCAGTGGCCGGGACAGGATCTACTCTGGGGCCAACGTCCTGACTTTC
J gene: TRBJ2-6
V gene: TRBV25-1
clone size: -
CDR3 length: 18
D gene: TRBD1

CDR3 protein: CASSALTSGYHNEQFF
CDR3 DNA: TGTGCCAGCAGTGCCCTGACTAGCGGGTATCACAATGAGCAGTTCTTC
J gene: TRBJ2-1
V gene: TRBV6-1
clone size: -
CDR3 length: 16
D gene: TRBD2

CDR3 protein: CASSSGQGPTDTQYF
CDR3 DNA: TGTGCCAGCAGCTCTGGACAGGGGCCGACAGATACGCAGTATTTT
J gene: TRBJ2-3
V gene: TRBV5-6
clone size: -
CDR3 length: 15
D gene: TRBD1

CDR3 protein: CASSESWFGRGVPQYF
CDR3 DNA: TGCGCCAGCAGTGAGTCGTGGTTCGGCCGAGGAGTCCCGCAGTATTTT
J gene: TRBJ2-3
V gene: TRBV10-2
clone size: -
CDR3 length: 16
D gene: -

CDR3 protein: CAWSRRGGVREQYF
CDR3 DNA: TGTGCCTGGAGTAGGCGGGGAGGGGTTCGCGAGCAGTACTTC
J gene: TRBJ2-7
V gene: TRBV30
clone size: -
CDR3 length: 14
D gene: TRBD2

CDR3 protein: CATRHHLDEKLFF
CDR3 DNA: TGTGCCACCCGACACCACCTCGATGAAAAACTGTTTTTT
J gene: TRBJ1-4
V gene: TRBV19
clone size: -
CDR3 length: 13
D gene: -

CDR3 protein: CASSSYRNTEAFF
CDR3 DNA: TGTGCCAGCAGTTCCTACAGGAACACTGAAGCTTTCTTT
J gene: TRBJ1-1
V gene: TRBV27
clone size: few
CDR3 length: 13
D gene: -

CDR3 protein: CAWTEPRGGTEQYF
CDR3 DNA: TGTGCCTGGACCGAACCTCGGGGGGGAACTGAGCAGTACTTC
J gene: TRBJ2-7
V gene: TRBV30
clone size: once
CDR3 length: 14
D gene: TRBD2

CDR3 protein: CSVVGQLEGYTF
CDR3 DNA: TGCAGCGTCGTGGGACAGTTGGAAGGCTACACCTTC
J gene: TRBJ1-2
V gene: TRBV29-1
clone size: -
CDR3 length: 12
D gene: TRBD1